This TCR beta chain was found in a study of blood T cell repertoires in COVID-19. Study summary: Specimens from acute and convalescent COVID-19 originated in the United States, Italy and Spain. PBMCs, B-cell-depleted T cells, or T cells were the source of the cDNA or gDNA that made up the material.

Germline V gives CDR1 SNHLY, CDR2 FYNNEI. Deletions cut 5 bases from V and 1 base from J, with 3 bases between. The length of the CDR3 is 12 residues. Generated by immunoSEQ multiplex PCR, the TCRdb table keeps only in-frame clones and is missing some. The sample contains 95,000 to 100,000 clones, 84% of which appear only once. Input material: peripheral blood. This clonotype was obtained from a woman aged 55-69 years with acute or convalescent COVID-19. The chain links TRBV2 to TRBJ1-3; D gene ambiguous. The CDR3 sequence: CASSPSGNTIYF. The CDR3 DNA follows: TGTGCCAGCAGTCCATCTGGAAACACCATATATTTT.